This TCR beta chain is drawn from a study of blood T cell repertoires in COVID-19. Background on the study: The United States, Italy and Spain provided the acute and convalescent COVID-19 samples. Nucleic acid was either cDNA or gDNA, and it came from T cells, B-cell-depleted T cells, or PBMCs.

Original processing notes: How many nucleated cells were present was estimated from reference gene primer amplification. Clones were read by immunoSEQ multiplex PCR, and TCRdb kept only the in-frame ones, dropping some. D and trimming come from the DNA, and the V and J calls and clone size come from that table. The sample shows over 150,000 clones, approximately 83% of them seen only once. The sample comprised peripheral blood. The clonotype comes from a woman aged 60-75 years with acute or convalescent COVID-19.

CDR3 coding DNA: TGTGCCAGTAGTTCCCAGGGTGGTGAAAAACTGTTTTTT. Translating gives CASSSQGGEKLFF. The gene calls are TRBV19 and TRBJ1-4, with D possibly matching TRBD1 (5 bases). Trimming removed 5 bases from V and 7 bases from J, with 11 bases in between. The CDR3 loop spans 13 amino acids. CDR1 is LNHDA, CDR2 SQIVND, per germline (reference sequence).